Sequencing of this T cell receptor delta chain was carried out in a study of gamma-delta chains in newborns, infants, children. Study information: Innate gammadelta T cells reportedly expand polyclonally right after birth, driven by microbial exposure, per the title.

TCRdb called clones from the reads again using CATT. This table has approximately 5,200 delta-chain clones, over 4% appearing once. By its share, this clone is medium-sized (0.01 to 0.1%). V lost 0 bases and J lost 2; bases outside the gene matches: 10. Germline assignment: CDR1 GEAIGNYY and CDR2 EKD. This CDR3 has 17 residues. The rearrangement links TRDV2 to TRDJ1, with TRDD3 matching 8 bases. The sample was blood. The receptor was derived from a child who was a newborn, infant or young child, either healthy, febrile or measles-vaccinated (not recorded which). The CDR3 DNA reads TGTGCCTGTGACACCCCATGGGGGATCGAGGGTACCGATAAACTCATCTTT. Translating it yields CACDTPWGIEGTDKLIF.